This TCR beta chain emerged from a study of control samples from healthy donors and cancer patients. The CDR3 sequence is 15 residues long. The germline V gene encodes CDR1 SGDLS and CDR2 YYNGEE. V was pared by 0 bases and J by 0 bases, with 9 bases between. This table comes from immunoSEQ multiplex PCR, and its TCRdb copy is limited to in-frame clones, with some not included. The sample shows tens of thousands of clones, approximately 94% of them seen only once. The specimen was blood. The V call is TRBV9, the J call TRBJ1-1; D gene uncertain. This TCR derives from a man aged 55 to 70 in good health. The DNA of the CDR3 is TGTGCCAGCAGCGTAGAAGTCCACTTGAACACTGAAGCTTTCTTT. Translation gives CASSVEVHLNTEAFF.